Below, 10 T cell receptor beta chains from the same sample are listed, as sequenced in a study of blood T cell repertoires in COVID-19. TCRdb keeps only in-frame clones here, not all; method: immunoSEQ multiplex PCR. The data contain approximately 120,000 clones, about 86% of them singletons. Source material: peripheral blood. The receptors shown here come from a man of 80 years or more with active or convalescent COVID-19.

CDR3 loop: CASSSTGSGELFF. CDR3 nucleotides: TGTGCCAGCAGCTCAACGGGGTCCGGGGAGCTGTTTTTT. J is TRBJ2-2 and V is TRBV7-6; D possibly corresponds to TRBD2 (5 bases). Trimming removed 4 bases from V and 6 bases from J, with 9 bases in between. Looked up from germline, CDR1 is SGHVS and CDR2 is FNYEAQ. The CDR3 runs 13 residues.

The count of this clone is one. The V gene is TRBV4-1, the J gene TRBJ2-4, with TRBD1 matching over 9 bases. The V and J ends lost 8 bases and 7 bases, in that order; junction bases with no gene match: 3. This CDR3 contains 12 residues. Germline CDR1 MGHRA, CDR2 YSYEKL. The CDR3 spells CASGQGTNIQYF. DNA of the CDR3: TGCGCCAGCGGACAGGGGACGAACATTCAGTACTTC.

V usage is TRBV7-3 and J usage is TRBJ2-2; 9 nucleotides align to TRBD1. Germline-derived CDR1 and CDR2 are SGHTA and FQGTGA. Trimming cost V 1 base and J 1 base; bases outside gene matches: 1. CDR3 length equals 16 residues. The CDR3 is CASSLRGQGNTGELFF. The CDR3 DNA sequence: TGTGCCAGCAGCTTAAGGGGACAGGGGAACACCGGGGAGCTGTTTTTT.

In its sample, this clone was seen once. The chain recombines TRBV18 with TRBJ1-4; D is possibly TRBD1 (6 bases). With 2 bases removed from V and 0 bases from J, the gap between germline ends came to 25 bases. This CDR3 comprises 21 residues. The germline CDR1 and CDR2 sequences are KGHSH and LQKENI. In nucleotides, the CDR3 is TGTGCCAGCTCACCAGGTCGTCAGGGGCCCCGGGGATTCTCAACTAATGAAAAACTGTTTTTT. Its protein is CASSPGRQGPRGFSTNEKLFF. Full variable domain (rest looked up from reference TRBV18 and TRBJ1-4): NAGVMQNPRHLVRRRGQEARLRCSPMKGHSHVYWYRQLPEEGLKFMVYLQKENIIDESGMPKERFSAEFPKEGPSILRIQQVVRGDSAAYFCASSPGRQGPRGFSTNEKLFFGSGTQLSVL.

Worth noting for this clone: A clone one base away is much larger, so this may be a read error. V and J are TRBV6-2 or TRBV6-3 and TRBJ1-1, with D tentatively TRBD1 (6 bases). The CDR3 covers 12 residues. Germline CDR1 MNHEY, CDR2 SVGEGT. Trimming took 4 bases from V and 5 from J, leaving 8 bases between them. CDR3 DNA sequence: TGTGCCAGCAGTTCCACAGGGACTGAAGCTTTCTTT. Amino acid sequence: CASSSTGTEAFF.

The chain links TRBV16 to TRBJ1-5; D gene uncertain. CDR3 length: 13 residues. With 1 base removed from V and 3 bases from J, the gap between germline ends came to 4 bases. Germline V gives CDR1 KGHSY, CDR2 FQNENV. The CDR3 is CASSQFYNQPQHF. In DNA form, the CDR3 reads TGTGCCAGCAGCCAATTCTACAATCAGCCCCAGCATTTT.

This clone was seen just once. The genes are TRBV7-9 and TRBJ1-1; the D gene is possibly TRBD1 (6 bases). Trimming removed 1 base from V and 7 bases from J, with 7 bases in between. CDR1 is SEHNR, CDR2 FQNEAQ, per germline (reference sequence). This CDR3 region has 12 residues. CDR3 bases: TGTGCCAGCAGCTTAGAGGACAGTGAAGCTTTCTTT. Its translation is CASSLEDSEAFF.

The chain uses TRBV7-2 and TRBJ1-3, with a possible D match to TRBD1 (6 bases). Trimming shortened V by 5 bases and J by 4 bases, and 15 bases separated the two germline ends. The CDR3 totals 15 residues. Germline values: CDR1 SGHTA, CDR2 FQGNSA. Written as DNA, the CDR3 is TGTGCCAGCAGCAAACAAGCAGGGGTAGGAAACACCATATATTTT. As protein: CASSKQAGVGNTIYF.

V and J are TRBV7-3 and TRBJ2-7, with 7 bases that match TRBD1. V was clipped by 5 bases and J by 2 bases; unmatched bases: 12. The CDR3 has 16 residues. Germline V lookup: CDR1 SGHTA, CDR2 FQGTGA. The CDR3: CASSLSPGQATYEQYF. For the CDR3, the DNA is TGTGCCAGCAGCCTTTCGCCAGGACAGGCCACCTACGAGCAGTACTTC.

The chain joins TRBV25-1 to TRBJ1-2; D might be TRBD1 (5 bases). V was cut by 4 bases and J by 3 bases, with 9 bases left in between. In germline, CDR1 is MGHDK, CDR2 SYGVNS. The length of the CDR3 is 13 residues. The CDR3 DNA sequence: TGTGCCAGCAGTGTCACAGGTTACTATGGCTACACCTTC. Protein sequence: CASSVTGYYGYTF.